This T cell receptor (beta chain) was captured by sequencing in a study of blood T cell repertoires in COVID-19 (dated by TCRdb to between 2020 and 2021). In the study overall: The collaborator samples originated in the United States, Italy and Spain and spanned the acute and convalescent phases of COVID-19. The material from the prospective study consisted of cDNA or gDNA derived from T cells, B-cell-depleted T cells, or PBMCs. Deeply sampled blood TCRbeta repertoires from subjects exposed to, actively infected with, or recovered from COVID-19 were included in the dataset. A freely available public database, intended as a resource for researchers studying the immune response to SARS-CoV-2, is where the repertoires were released. The samples were drawn from the first 160 participants of the ongoing ImmuneRACE study and from 950 to 1,500 subjects provided by 6 global collaborators. Sample metadata almost always included a de-identified subject ID, COVID-19 status, age in years and sex. Where HLA class I and class II types were available, the types were taken from metadata supplied by the sample provider, not from assay-based typing. The paper as a whole reports these results and caveats: Clinical and demographic metadata were provided uncurated, with the amount varying by source and participant.

TCRbeta CDR3 regions were amplified from genomic DNA by means of the immunoSEQ Assay, a bias-controlled multiplex PCR. On the study's bioinformatics: The number of nucleated cells in each sample was estimated by amplification of reference gene primers within the assay. To quantify the absolute abundance of each unique TCRbeta CDR3 rearrangement, sequence reads were collapsed and filtered. Productive Simpson clonality was computed per sample as the square root of Simpson's diversity index over productive rearrangements. TCRdb stores this immuneACCESS table with in-frame sequences only. Part of the clones is absent; in the studies checked, under half of the shortfall reflects unresolved V genes, and no reason is known for the rest. That table furnishes V, J and clone size, whereas the DNA furnished D and trimming. For this sample the table gives approximately 76,000 clones, of which around nine tenths were detected only once. Jointly, the top ten make up 8.5% of the sample.

On this clone itself: What this receptor recognizes is not known. Per-nucleotide qualities are absent, and no much larger clonotype sits a single base away.

There are 17 amino acids in the CDR3, from cysteine to phenylalanine inclusive. Just the 51-base CDR3 DNA is kept, in frame starting at base 1. The junction shows trimming of 4 bases on V and 4 bases on J, and the gene matches do not reach 7 bases of it. CDR1 and CDR2 are drawn from the germline V gene (reference sequence): PRHDT, FYEKMQ. The collaborating institutions used their own protocols to collect whole blood in K2EDTA tubes. For TCRbeta analysis, collaborators shipped samples in one of three forms: frozen whole blood, isolated PBMCs, or DNA extracted from either of those sample types. The sequence came from a human donor in a cohort sampled during active COVID-19. Sequenced: peripheral blood. The rearrangement joined TRBV13 to TRBJ2-6; 10 central nucleotides agree with TRBD2. The CDR3 region: CASSSSGGAAGANVLTF. At the DNA level, the sequence is TGTGCCAGCAGCTCAAGCGGGGGGGCCGCCGGGGCCAACGTCCTGACTTTC.